A selection of T cell receptor beta chains follows, all from one sample in a study of T cells after yellow fever vaccination. TCRdb fed the 5' RACE reads into MiXCR, producing one record per CDR3 protein. The data show some 300,000 distinct CDR3 sequences, over 8.5% seen once. The sequenced sample was CD4+ T cells sorted from PBMCs, obtained 45 days after the yellow fever booster vaccination. Source of these receptors: a young man who received the YFV17D yellow fever vaccine. Each CDR3 is given with its conserved first and last residue. The order of the fields is CDR3 length, clone size, J gene, D gene, V gene, CDR3 protein, CDR3 DNA. A D gene is named only where the DNA matches it firmly. The size field is filled for only some rows; it gives once, few, many or a size class.

16 few TRBJ2-4 - TRBV7-9 CASSLGRTIAKNIQYF TGTGCCAGCAGCTTAGGGAGGACCATAGCCAAAAACATTCAGTACTTC
15 - TRBJ2-3 - TRBV11-2 CASRSAGANTDTQYF TGTGCCAGCAGGTCCGCAGGGGCAAACACAGATACGCAGTATTTT
16 - TRBJ2-5 TRBD1 TRBV5-4 CASSPDPGQGAETQYF TGTGCCAGCAGCCCGGACCCGGGACAGGGGGCAGAGACCCAGTACTTC
15 - TRBJ1-1 TRBD1 TRBV18 CASSPNRGRDTEAFF TGTGCCAGCTCTCCGAACAGGGGGCGCGACACTGAAGCTTTCTTT
18 few TRBJ2-5 - TRBV20-1 CSAVQVTGWSVRGETQYF TGCAGTGCCGTTCAGGTAACAGGATGGAGTGTAAGAGGAGAGACCCAGTACTTC
15 few TRBJ1-1 - TRBV19 CASSIQGFMNTEAFF TGTGCCAGTAGTATACAGGGATTTATGAACACTGAAGCTTTCTTT
16 - TRBJ1-2 - TRBV7-2 CASSLVGLRGAGGYTF TGTGCCAGCAGCTTAGTTGGGTTGCGCGGGGCTGGGGGCTACACCTTC
14 few TRBJ1-5 - TRBV6-1 CASSEHGRNQPQHF TGTGCCAGCAGTGAACACGGGCGGAATCAGCCCCAGCATTTT
12 few TRBJ2-1 - TRBV5-1 CASSLAGLGQFF TGCGCCAGCAGCTTGGCGGGACTTGGGCAGTTCTTC
14 few TRBJ2-7 TRBD1 TRBV3-1 CASSQPGTGAEQYF TGTGCCAGCAGCCAACCCGGGACAGGGGCCGAGCAGTACTTC
13 - TRBJ2-3 - TRBV20-1 CSAQPTVSDTQYF TGCAGTGCTCAGCCCACGGTTTCGGATACGCAGTATTTT
17 - TRBJ2-2 TRBD2 TRBV20-1 CSARKSGGGAGTGELFF TGCAGTGCTAGGAAGTCGGGGGGGGGCGCTGGCACCGGGGAGCTGTTTTTT
13 few TRBJ2-1 TRBD1 TRBV19 CASSRDRVGEQFF TGTGCCAGTAGCCGGGACAGGGTAGGTGAGCAGTTCTTC
13 - TRBJ1-1 - TRBV5-6 CASNHRGDTEAFF TGTGCCAGCAACCACCGAGGGGACACTGAAGCTTTCTTT
13 - TRBJ2-5 - TRBV30 CALGVGYWETQYF TGTGCCTTAGGGGTGGGGTATTGGGAGACCCAGTACTTC
14 - TRBJ2-7 - TRBV4-1 CASSQPGGLPEQYF TGCGCCAGCAGCCAACCCGGGGGACTTCCCGAGCAGTACTTC
13 - TRBJ2-2 - TRBV5-1 CASSLEVVGELFF TGCGCCAGCAGCCTGGAAGTAGTCGGGGAGCTGTTTTTT
15 few TRBJ2-3 - TRBV5-1 CASSLALANMDTQYF TGCGCCAGCAGCTTGGCCCTAGCGAATATGGATACGCAGTATTTT
14 many TRBJ1-5 TRBD1 TRBV24-1 CATSHRDREGTQHF TGTGCCACCAGCCACCGGGACAGGGAGGGAACCCAGCATTTT
16 many TRBJ2-5 TRBD2 TRBV5-1 CASSLRSGGPQETQYF TGCGCCAGCAGCTTGAGAAGCGGGGGCCCACAAGAGACCCAGTACTTC
17 - TRBJ2-3 TRBD1 TRBV7-9 CAYPVRTGPLSADTQYF TGTGCCTACCCGGTCCGGACAGGGCCACTCAGTGCAGATACGCAGTATTTT
18 - TRBJ2-3 - TRBV11-3 CASSLDRGVDRSTDTQYF TGTGCCAGCAGCTTAGATCGGGGAGTCGACAGAAGCACAGATACGCAGTATTTT
14 - TRBJ2-7 - TRBV7-9 CASRPSGPFDEQYF TGTGCCAGCAGACCGTCAGGGCCATTCGACGAGCAGTACTTC
15 few TRBJ2-3 - TRBV19 CASRSRPQGTDTQYF TGTGCCAGTAGGAGCCGGCCACAGGGCACAGATACGCAGTATTTT
12 many TRBJ2-5 - TRBV29-1 CSVQRFPETQYF TGCAGCGTACAGCGGTTTCCAGAGACCCAGTACTTC
17 few TRBJ2-3 - TRBV9 CASSVGSARRGTDTQYF TGTGCCAGCAGCGTAGGCTCCGCACGGCGAGGGACAGATACGCAGTATTTT
15 - TRBJ1-1 - TRBV11-2 CASSLMGGTNTEAFF TGTGCCAGCAGCTTAATGGGGGGCACGAACACTGAAGCTTTCTTT
14 - TRBJ2-5 - TRBV20-1 CSASLSPAPGTQYF TGCAGTGCTAGCCTCTCCCCCGCTCCGGGGACCCAGTACTTC
15 many TRBJ2-3 - TRBV18 CASSPVGQGTDTQYF TGTGCCAGCTCACCGGTCGGGCAGGGCACAGATACGCAGTATTTT
14 many TRBJ1-1 - TRBV18 CASSPSRGGTEAFF TGTGCCAGCTCACCTTCTAGGGGCGGGACTGAAGCTTTCTTT
13 few TRBJ1-2 - TRBV7-2 CASSREGVSGYTF TGTGCCAGCAGTCGAGAGGGGGTTAGTGGCTACACCTTC
15 few TRBJ1-6 TRBD1 TRBV10-1 CASSGGQGSNSPLHF TGCGCCAGCAGTGGAGGACAGGGATCCAATTCACCCCTCCACTTT
14 - TRBJ2-6 - TRBV20-1 CSAPDNSGANVLTF TGCAGTGCGCCGGACAACTCTGGGGCCAACGTCCTGACTTTC
14 many TRBJ2-5 - TRBV5-1 CASSLAQQGETQYF TGCGCCAGCAGCTTAGCACAGCAGGGAGAGACCCAGTACTTC
14 - TRBJ2-5 - TRBV20-1 CSARNRVGQETQYF TGCAGTGCTAGGAACAGGGTTGGCCAAGAGACCCAGTACTTC
18 many TRBJ2-3 TRBD2 TRBV7-2 CASSPPLWTSVGTDTQYF TGTGCCAGCAGCCCCCCATTGTGGACTAGCGTTGGAACAGATACGCAGTATTTT
15 few TRBJ2-5 TRBD2 TRBV7-2 CASTLLLAGLETQYF TGTGCCAGCACCCTCTTGCTAGCGGGGTTAGAGACCCAGTACTTC
14 once TRBJ2-2 - TRBV5-1 CASSYSVNTGELFF TGCGCCAGCAGCTATTCGGTGAACACCGGGGAGCTGTTTTTT
12 few TRBJ1-2 - TRBV19 CASRSGNYGYTF TGTGCCAGTAGATCCGGGAACTATGGCTACACCTTC
12 few TRBJ2-2 - TRBV2 CASTEDTGELFF TGTGCCAGCACCGAGGACACCGGGGAGCTGTTTTTT
15 few TRBJ2-2 - TRBV7-2 CASSLAREWAGELFF TGTGCCAGCAGCTTAGCTCGGGAGTGGGCCGGGGAGCTGTTTTTT
14 - TRBJ2-3 - TRBV18 CASSPTAGTDTQYF TGTGCCAGCTCACCGACTGCAGGCACAGATACGCAGTATTTT
12 - TRBJ1-1 - TRBV18 CASSPRDGEAFF TGTGCCAGCTCACCACGGGACGGTGAAGCTTTCTTT
15 few TRBJ1-2 - TRBV3-1 CASSQTRGSNYGYTF TGTGCCAGCAGCCAGACCCGGGGCTCTAACTATGGCTACACCTTC
15 - TRBJ2-1 - TRBV7-2 CASSFSGPTSGEQFF TGTGCCAGCAGCTTCTCGGGACCGACTTCGGGTGAGCAGTTCTTC
13 many TRBJ1-5 - TRBV7-9 CASSFDTNQPQHF TGTGCCAGCAGCTTCGACACCAATCAGCCCCAGCATTTT
12 - TRBJ1-2 - TRBV28 CASSRAGRHYTF TGTGCCAGCAGTCGGGCTGGGCGTCACTACACCTTC
12 few TRBJ2-2 - TRBV5-6 CASSLINGELFF TGTGCCAGCAGCTTGATTAACGGGGAGCTGTTTTTT
13 - TRBJ1-2 TRBD1 TRBV2 CASRRTGDDGYTF TGTGCCAGCAGACGGACAGGGGACGATGGCTACACCTTC
15 few TRBJ2-1 TRBD2 TRBV7-2 CASSYSGGGLNEQFF TGTGCCAGCAGCTACAGCGGGGGGGGCCTCAATGAGCAGTTCTTC
14 - TRBJ1-1 - TRBV5-1 CASSFMEEGTEAFF TGCGCCAGCAGCTTTATGGAAGAGGGCACTGAAGCTTTCTTT
16 few TRBJ2-7 - TRBV4-1 CASSQTPGNRPIRQYF TGCGCCAGCAGCCAAACCCCGGGGAACAGACCTATACGGCAGTACTTC
16 many TRBJ2-1 - TRBV2 CASSRPPGSSYNEQFF TGTGCCAGCAGCCGCCCGCCGGGGAGCTCCTACAATGAGCAGTTCTTC
14 - TRBJ2-1 - TRBV6-2/TRBV6-3 CASTWTFSYNEQFF TGTGCCAGCACATGGACATTCTCCTACAATGAGCAGTTCTTC
14 many TRBJ1-2 TRBD1 TRBV10-3 CATGTGTGYQGYTF TGTGCCACCGGGACCGGGACAGGGTATCAAGGCTACACCTTC
14 - TRBJ2-1 - TRBV20-1 CSALRQRSYNEQFF TGCAGTGCGTTAAGGCAGCGGTCTTACAATGAGCAGTTCTTC
19 many TRBJ2-1 TRBD2 TRBV5-1 CASSLGTSGGAFSIYEQFF TGCGCCAGCAGCTTGGGGACTAGCGGGGGGGCCTTTTCCATCTATGAGCAGTTCTTC
14 many TRBJ2-2 - TRBV12-3/TRBV12-4 CASSSIPNTGELFF TGTGCCAGCAGTTCCATACCGAACACCGGGGAGCTGTTTTTT
15 few TRBJ1-4 - TRBV4-2 CASSQDPRGNEKLFF TGTGCCAGCAGCCAAGATCCCCGTGGTAATGAAAAACTGTTTTTT